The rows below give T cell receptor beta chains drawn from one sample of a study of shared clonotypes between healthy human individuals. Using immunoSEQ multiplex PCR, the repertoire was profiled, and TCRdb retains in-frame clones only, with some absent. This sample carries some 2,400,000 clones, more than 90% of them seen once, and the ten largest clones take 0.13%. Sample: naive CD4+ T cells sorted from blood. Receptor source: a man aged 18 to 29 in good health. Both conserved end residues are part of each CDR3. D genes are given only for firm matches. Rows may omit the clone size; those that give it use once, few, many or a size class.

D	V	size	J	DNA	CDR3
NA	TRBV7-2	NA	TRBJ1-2	TGTGCCAGCAGCTTAGCCCCGGGGAACTATGGCTACACCTTC	CASSLAPGNYGYTF
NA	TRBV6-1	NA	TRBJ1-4	TGTGCCAGCAACCACAGGGAAATGGATGAAAAACTGTTTTTT	CASNHREMDEKLFF
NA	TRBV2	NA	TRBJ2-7	TGTGCCAGCAGCGGAGACAGGGAGGGGCAGTACTTC	CASSGDREGQYF
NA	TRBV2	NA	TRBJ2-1	TGTGCCAGCAGTGCCAGCAATGAGCAGTTCTTC	CASSASNEQFF
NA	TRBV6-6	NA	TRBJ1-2	TGTGCCACCATTTTGGAGCGAGGGAGCGATGGCTACACCTTC	CATILERGSDGYTF
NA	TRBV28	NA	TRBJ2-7	TGTGCCAGCAGTTTACGCGGCCCCTACGAGCAGTACTTC	CASSLRGPYEQYF
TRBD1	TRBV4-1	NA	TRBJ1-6	TGCGCCAGCAGCCGATTACTACAGGGGGCGGGGAGTTCACCCCTCCACTTT	CASSRLLQGAGSSPLHF
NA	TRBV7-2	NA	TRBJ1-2	TGTGCCAGCAGCGATCCGGACATTCCCCGCGAGTACACCTTC	CASSDPDIPREYTF
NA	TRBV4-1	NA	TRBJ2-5	TGCGCCAGCAGCCCGTCCCCGGGGTGGGAGACCCAGTACTTC	CASSPSPGWETQYF
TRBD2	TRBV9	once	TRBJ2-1	TGTGCCAGCAGCTTCGGGGGGATTTCCTACAATGAGCAGTTCTTC	CASSFGGISYNEQFF
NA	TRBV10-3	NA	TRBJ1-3	TGTGCCATCAGCATAGGCACAGCGACCGGCTCTGGAAACACCATATATTTT	CAISIGTATGSGNTIYF
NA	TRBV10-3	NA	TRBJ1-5	TGTGCCATCGACGACAGAGGAGGGCATCAGCCCCAGCATTTT	CAIDDRGGHQPQHF
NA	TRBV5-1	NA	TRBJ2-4	TGCGCCAGCAGCTTGGGTCAGGCCAACATTCAGTACTTC	CASSLGQANIQYF
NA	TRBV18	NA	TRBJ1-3	TGTGCCAGCTCACCTCTGGGGATCTCTGGAAACACCATATATTTT	CASSPLGISGNTIYF
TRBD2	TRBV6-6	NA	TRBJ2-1	TGTGCCAGCAGGGGAACTAGCGAGAAACCAAATGAGCAGTTCTTC	CASRGTSEKPNEQFF
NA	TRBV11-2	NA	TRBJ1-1	TGTGCCAGCAGCTTAGATTGGCAGACTGAAGCTTTCTTT	CASSLDWQTEAFF
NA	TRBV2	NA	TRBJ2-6	TGTGCCAGCAGTCAGATCCCCTCTGGGGCCAACGTCCTGACTTTC	CASSQIPSGANVLTF
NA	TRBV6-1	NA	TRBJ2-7	TGTGCCAGCAGTGACCGTTTGGGCCGGACACGGGAGCAGTACTTC	CASSDRLGRTREQYF
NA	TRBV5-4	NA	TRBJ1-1	TGTGCCAGCAGCTCCGGGACAAGGACTGAAGCTTTCTTT	CASSSGTRTEAFF
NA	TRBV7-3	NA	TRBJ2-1	TGTGCCAGCAGCTTAAAACAGGGCCAGTACAATGAGCAGTTCTTC	CASSLKQGQYNEQFF
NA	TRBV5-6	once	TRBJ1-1	TGTGCCAGCAGCTTAAGGGCAGGGAGACTGAACACTGAAGCTTTCTTT	CASSLRAGRLNTEAFF
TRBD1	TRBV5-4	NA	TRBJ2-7	TGTGCCAGCAGCTTCGGGACAGGGAACACCTACGAGCAGTACTTC	CASSFGTGNTYEQYF
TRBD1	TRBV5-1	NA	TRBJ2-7	TGCGCCAGCAGCTTTACAGGGGGTACCTACGAGCAGTACTTC	CASSFTGGTYEQYF
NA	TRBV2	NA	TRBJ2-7	TGTGCCAGCAGCCCGGACAGATACAACTCCTACGAGCAGTACTTC	CASSPDRYNSYEQYF
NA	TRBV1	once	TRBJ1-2	TGCACCAGCAGCCATCCAGAGGGGCTGACTGGCTACACCTTC	CTSSHPEGLTGYTF
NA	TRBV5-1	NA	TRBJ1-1	TGCGCCAGCAGCTTGGTAGACAACCAGAACACTGAAGCTTTCTTT	CASSLVDNQNTEAFF
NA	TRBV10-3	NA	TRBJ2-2	TGTGCCATCAGTGAGAGTGCAGGGGCTCCAAACACCGGGGAGCTGTTTTTT	CAISESAGAPNTGELFF
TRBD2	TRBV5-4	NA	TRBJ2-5	TGTGCCAGCAGTGCTAGCGGGAGGGAGGAGACCCAGTACTTC	CASSASGREETQYF
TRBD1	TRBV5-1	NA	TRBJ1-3	TGCGCCAGCAGCTTGTCCGGGACAGGGGGCTCTCGTGGAAACACCATATATTTT	CASSLSGTGGSRGNTIYF
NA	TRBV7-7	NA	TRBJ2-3	TGTGCTAGCAGCAGGAGCGGAGCCAAGGATGGTACGCAGTATTTT	CASSRSGAKDGTQYF
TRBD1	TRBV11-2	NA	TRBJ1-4	TGTGCCAGCAGCTTAGGTGACAGGGGGCAGGGTGAAAAACTGTTTTTT	CASSLGDRGQGEKLFF
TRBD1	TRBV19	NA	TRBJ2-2	TGTGCCAGTAGCGACAGGGGTAACACCGGGGAGCTGTTTTTT	CASSDRGNTGELFF
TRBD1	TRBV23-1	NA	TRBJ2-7	TGCGCCAGCAGACGGACAGGGGGGAACTCCTACGAGCAGTACTTC	CASRRTGGNSYEQYF
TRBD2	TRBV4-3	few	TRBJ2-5	TGCGCCAGCAGCCAAGAGGCAGGGCGGGGGGAGACCCAGTACTTC	CASSQEAGRGETQYF
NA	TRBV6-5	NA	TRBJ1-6	TGTGCCAGCAGTTACTCCCGGGATGGGGGTGGGTCACCCCTCCACTTT	CASSYSRDGGGSPLHF
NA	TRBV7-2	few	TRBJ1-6	TGTGCCAGCAGCTTCTGGGCCACTCCACCCCTCCACTTT	CASSFWATPPLHF
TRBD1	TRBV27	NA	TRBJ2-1	TGTGCCAGCAGTCTTCGACAGGGACCCTACAATGAGCAGTTCTTC	CASSLRQGPYNEQFF
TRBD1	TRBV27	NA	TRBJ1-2	TGTGCCAGCAGTCCTGCGCCGGGACAGAGCAACTATGGCTACACCTTC	CASSPAPGQSNYGYTF
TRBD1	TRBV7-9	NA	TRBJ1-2	TGTGCCAGCAGCGTAGGGACAGACTATGGCTACACCTTC	CASSVGTDYGYTF
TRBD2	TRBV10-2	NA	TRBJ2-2	TGCGCCAGCAGGGGCGGGGGAATTTCCGGGGAGCTGTTTTTT	CASRGGGISGELFF
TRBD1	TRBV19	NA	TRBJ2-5	TGTGCCAGTAGTCTAAGACAGGGGAAGGAGACCCAGTACTTC	CASSLRQGKETQYF
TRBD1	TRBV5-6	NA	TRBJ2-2	TGTGCCAGCAGCGCCGGGACAGGGAGTGTTACCGGGGAGCTGTTTTTT	CASSAGTGSVTGELFF
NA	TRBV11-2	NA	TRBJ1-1	TGTGCCAGCAGCCAGTCAACAGGGAACACTGAAGCTTTCTTT	CASSQSTGNTEAFF
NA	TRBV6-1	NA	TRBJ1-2	TGTGCCAGCAGGACCGACGGACCCTCAAACACCTTC	CASRTDGPSNTF
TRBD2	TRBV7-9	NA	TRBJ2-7	TGTGCCAGCAGCTCAGGACTAGCGGGGCCCTACGAGCAGTACTTC	CASSSGLAGPYEQYF
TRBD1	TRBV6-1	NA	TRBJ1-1	TGTGCCAGCAGCAGGACAGGGAGTGTCACTGAAGCTTTCTTT	CASSRTGSVTEAFF
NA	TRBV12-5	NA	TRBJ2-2	TGTGCTAGTGACCCCCCTTTTGGAGCAGGGGAGCTGTTTTTT	CASDPPFGAGELFF
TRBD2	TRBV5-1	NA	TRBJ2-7	TGCGCCAGCAGGTCGTCGCGGGCGCGGGAGGGCCTTAACTCCTACGAGCAGTACTTC	CASRSSRAREGLNSYEQYF
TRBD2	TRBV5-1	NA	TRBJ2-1	TGCGCCAGCAGCTTGGGGGAGACTAGCGGGTACGATGAGCAGTTCTTC	CASSLGETSGYDEQFF
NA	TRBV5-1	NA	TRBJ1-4	TGCGCCAGCAGCGGGCAGGCTAATGAAAAACTGTTTTTT	CASSGQANEKLFF
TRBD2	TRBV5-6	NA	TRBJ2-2	TGTGCCAGCAGCTTAGGGACTAGCGGGACCTACACCGGGGAGCTGTTTTTT	CASSLGTSGTYTGELFF
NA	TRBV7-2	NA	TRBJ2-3	TGTGCCAGCAGCTCGGGCCCCTCGAGCACAGATACGCAGTATTTT	CASSSGPSSTDTQYF
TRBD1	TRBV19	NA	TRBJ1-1	TGTGCCAGCTCGACAGGGCAAAACACTGAAGCTTTCTTT	CASSTGQNTEAFF
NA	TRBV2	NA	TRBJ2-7	TGTGCCAGCAGCTACCGGGACACGAAAACCTACGAGCAGTACTTC	CASSYRDTKTYEQYF
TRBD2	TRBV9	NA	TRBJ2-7	TGTGCCAGCAGCGTACCCCCGGGGGGGACCGAGCAGTACTTC	CASSVPPGGTEQYF
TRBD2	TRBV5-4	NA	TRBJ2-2	TGTGCCAGCAGCTTACCGGGACTAGCGGGGGCAACGAACACCGGGGAGCTGTTTTTT	CASSLPGLAGATNTGELFF
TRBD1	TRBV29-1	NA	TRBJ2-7	TGCAGCGCCTTAGGGGACAGTTCCTACGAGCAGTACTTC	CSALGDSSYEQYF